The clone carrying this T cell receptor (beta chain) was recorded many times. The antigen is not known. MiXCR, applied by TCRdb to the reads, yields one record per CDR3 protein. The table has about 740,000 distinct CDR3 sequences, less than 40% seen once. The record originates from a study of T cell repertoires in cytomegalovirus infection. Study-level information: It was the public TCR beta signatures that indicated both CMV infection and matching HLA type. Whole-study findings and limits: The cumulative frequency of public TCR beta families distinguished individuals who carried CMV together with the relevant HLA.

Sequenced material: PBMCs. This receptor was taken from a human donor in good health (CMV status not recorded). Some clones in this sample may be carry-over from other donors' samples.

CDR3 amino acids: CASSLAAIRPRIPTDTQYF. DNA for the CDR3: TGTGCCAGCAGCTTAGCGGCAATAAGACCCCGGATCCCCACAGATACGCAGTATTTT. This chain links TRBV7-8 with TRBJ2-3; no clear D gene. The CDR3 contains 19 residues. The V and J ends lost 0 bases and 2 bases respectively, with 21 bases between them. Germline values: CDR1 SGHVS, CDR2 FQNEAQ. Together with reference TRBV7-8 and TRBJ2-3, the CDR3 gives the full variable domain: GAGVSQSPRYKVAKRGQDVALRCDPISGHVSLFWYQQALGQGPEFLTYFQNEAQLDKSGLPSDRFFAERPEGSVSTLKIQRTQQEDSAVYLCASSLAAIRPRIPTDTQYFGPGTRLTVL.